The 19 T cell receptor beta chains below come from one sample, sequenced in a study of blood T cell repertoires in COVID-19. Libraries were prepared by immunoSEQ multiplex PCR; TCRdb keeps only in-frame clonotypes and omits some of them. The table records about 95,000 clones, under 90% of them present only once. Sequencing was performed on peripheral blood. The receptors stem from a human donor in a cohort sampled during active COVID-19.

The chain has TRBV7-2 and TRBJ2-5; TRBD1 aligns across 9 bases. The CDR3 is 16 residues long. J gave up 5 bases and V 5 bases, and 12 bases lay outside the gene matches. In germline, CDR1 is SGHTA, CDR2 FQGNSA. The CDR3 reads CASSITRTGAGETQYF. The DNA of the CDR3 is TGTGCCAGCAGCATTACTCGGACAGGGGCCGGGGAGACCCAGTACTTC.

The chain couples TRBV19 to TRBJ2-2; D remains unclear. The CDR3 has 12 amino acids. The germline V gene encodes CDR1 LNHDA and CDR2 SQIVND (reference sequence). V shed 3 bases and J shed 3 bases, with 2 bases lying between them. The CDR3 DNA reads as TGTGCCAGTAGTATCTACACCGGGGAGCTGTTTTTT. Translation: CASSIYTGELFF.

This clone was recorded only once. The CDR3 DNA follows: TGTGCCAGCAGTTTGGACAGGGTGTCCTACGAGCAGTACTTC. Amino acids: CASSLDRVSYEQYF. The rearrangement uses TRBV28 and TRBJ2-7; TRBD1 matches 8 bases. This CDR3 is built from 14 residues. Losses at the gene ends were 3 bases for V and 1 base for J; bases not matched to a gene: 2. CDR1 MDHEN and CDR2 SYDVKM come from the germline V gene.

This clone was counted once. The chain uses TRBV14 and TRBJ1-1, with D hard to call. Trimming pared 3 bases from V and 2 bases from J, leaving 16 bases between. This CDR3 spans 16 amino acids. The V gene's germline CDR1 is SGHDN and CDR2 FVKESK. CDR3 DNA: TGTGCCAGCAGCCACAGAGCGGGGTTCGACAACACTGAAGCTTTCTTT. Protein: CASSHRAGFDNTEAFF.

The V gene is TRBV10-3, the J gene TRBJ1-5; D unresolved. The CDR3 covers 15 residues. Per the germline V gene, CDR1 is ENHRY and CDR2 is SYGVKD. V lost 2 bases, J lost 2 bases, and 10 bases lay in between. CDR3 bases: TGTGCCATCAGTGAGACAGAGCTGGGCAATCAGCCCCAGCATTTT. Amino acids: CAISETELGNQPQHF.

The V gene is TRBV6-2 or TRBV6-3, the J gene TRBJ2-7, with 10 positions matching TRBD2. The CDR3 totals 15 residues. V dropped 2 bases and J dropped 4; count of bases not matched to a gene: 5. Germline V gene sequence: CDR1 MNHEY, CDR2 SVGEGT. CDR3 DNA: TGTGCCAGCAGTTACACTAGCGGGGACTCTTACGAGCAGTACTTC. Translating it yields CASSYTSGDSYEQYF.

The chain employs TRBV10-3 and TRBJ1-2; TRBD1 might be the D (6 bases). V lost 6 bases and J lost 7, with 18 bases in between. This CDR3 region has 14 residues. Germline V gene lookup returns CDR1 ENHRY and CDR2 SYGVKD. DNA of the CDR3: TGTGCCATCAGAGACGACAGGACACCCAGTGGCTACACCTTC. It translates to CAIRDDRTPSGYTF.

This clone has a handful of counts. V usage is TRBV10-2 and J usage is TRBJ1-5, with 9 bases that match TRBD1. The junction had 4 bases not matched to a gene; V was cut back by 4 bases and J by 3 bases. CDR3 length equals 15 residues. Germline values: CDR1 WSHSY, CDR2 SAAADI. The CDR3 DNA sequence: TGCGCCAGCAGTGGGACAGGGGACGTCAATCAGCCCCAGCATTTT. Its translation: CASSGTGDVNQPQHF.

V and J are TRBV13 and TRBJ2-1; the match to TRBD1 covers 7 bases. V lost 3 bases and J lost 6; bases outside the gene matches: 2. CDR1 PRHDT and CDR2 FYEKMQ come from the germline V gene (reference sequence). The CDR3 consists of 13 residues. CDR3 sequence reads: CASSFDRANEQFF. The CDR3 DNA sequence: TGTGCCAGCAGCTTTGACAGGGCCAATGAGCAGTTCTTC.

The chain links TRBV10-2 to TRBJ1-5; D is perhaps TRBD1 (5 bases). Germline assignment: CDR1 WSHSY and CDR2 SAAADI. The ends were cut back, 3 bases at V and 0 bases at J, with 15 bases in the middle. There are 17 residues in the CDR3. This chain's CDR3 is CASSDRTGPYSNQPQHF. Here the CDR3 DNA reads TGCGCCAGCAGTGACCGCACAGGCCCCTATAGCAATCAGCCCCAGCATTTT.

The rearrangement joins TRBV7-9 to TRBJ1-2, with 7 bases that match TRBD1. CDR1 and CDR2 (germline): SEHNR, FQNEAQ (reference sequence). This CDR3 comprises 13 residues. After removal of 9 bases from V and 6 bases from J, the junction contained 10 bases not matched to a gene. CDR3 residues: CASPRETGNGYTF. The CDR3 region has the DNA TGTGCCAGTCCGAGAGAGACAGGGAATGGCTACACCTTC.

The chain uses TRBV3-1 (or the pseudogene TRBV3-2) and TRBJ1-2, with TRBD1 matching 11 bases. The length of the CDR3 is 15 residues. Germline CDR1 and CDR2: LGHDT and YNNKEL (reference sequence). J was trimmed by 2 bases and V by 3 bases; bases with no gene match: 2. The CDR3 spells CASSQGQGVNYGYTF. DNA of the CDR3: TGTGCCAGCAGCCAGGGACAGGGGGTCAACTATGGCTACACCTTC.

The gene calls are TRBV11-2 and TRBJ2-7, with a possible D match to TRBD2 (7 bases). CDR3 length: 12 amino acids. Germline values: CDR1 SGHAT, CDR2 FQNNGV. The V gene lost 3 bases and the J gene lost 12 bases, with 15 bases spanning the gap. The CDR3 reads CASSFGGGGGYF. CDR3 nucleotides: TGTGCCAGCAGCTTTGGGGGGGGCGGCGGGTACTTC. Based on the CDR3 plus reference TRBV11-2 and TRBJ2-7, the full variable domain is EAGVAQSPRYKIIEKRQSVAFWCNPISGHATLYWYQQILGQGPKLLIQFQNNGVVDDSQLPKDRFSAERLKGVDSTLKIQPAKLEDSAVYLCASSFGGGGGYFGPGTRLTVT.

The chain links TRBV6-5 to TRBJ2-1; D perhaps matches TRBD1 (6 bases). V lost 7 bases and J 3 bases, leaving 7 bases between the germline ends. The CDR3 is made up of 12 amino acids. Per germline, CDR1 MNHEY and CDR2 SVGAGI. CDR3 nucleotides: TGTGCCAGCAACAGGGTCTACAATGAGCAGTTCTTC. Translated: CASNRVYNEQFF.

This chain connects TRBV28 to TRBJ2-6; a possible D gene is TRBD1 (6 bases). This CDR3 contains 19 residues. V was cut by 8 bases and J by 2 bases, with 25 bases left in between. Germline values: CDR1 MDHEN, CDR2 SYDVKM. In DNA, the CDR3 is TGTGCCAGCGGACTCTCGGTCAACAGGGTTCGAACTGGGGCCAACGTCCTGACTTTC. Translating gives CASGLSVNRVRTGANVLTF.

This clone was picked up a small number of times. The rearrangement uses TRBV27 and TRBJ1-1, with 7 bases matching TRBD1. Germline CDR1 and CDR2: MNHEY and SMNVEV (reference sequence). V lost 3 bases to trimming and J lost 1 base; unmatched junction nucleotides: 8. The CDR3 covers 16 residues. CDR3 in DNA: TGTGCCAGCAGTTTTTTCCCCGGGACAGCGAACACTGAAGCTTTCTTT. This translates into CASSFFPGTANTEAFF.

The chain is built from TRBV11-2 and TRBJ1-2; 7 bases fit TRBD1. After removal of 0 bases from V and 8 bases from J, the junction contained 3 bases not matched to a gene. CDR1 is SGHAT, CDR2 FQNNGV, per germline. There are 13 residues in the CDR3. The CDR3 sequence is CASSLETGLGYTF. The CDR3 bases are TGTGCCAGCAGCTTAGAGACAGGGCTCGGCTACACCTTC.

J is TRBJ1-5 and V is TRBV7-9; perhaps TRBD1 as D (5 bases). Germline CDR1 SEHNR, CDR2 FQNEAQ (reference sequence). V shed 6 bases and J shed 6 bases, with 9 bases lying between them. CDR3 length: 12 residues. The CDR3 sequence is CASSQGSQPQHF. The CDR3 DNA follows: TGTGCCAGCAGTCAGGGTAGTCAGCCCCAGCATTTT. The full variable domain, completed using reference TRBV7-9 and TRBJ1-5, is DTGVSQNPRHKITKRGQNVTFRCDPISEHNRLYWYRQTLGQGPEFLTYFQNEAQLEKSRLLSDRFSAERPKGSFSTLEIQRTEQGDSAMYLCASSQGSQPQHFGDGTRLSIL.

The chain joins TRBV14 to TRBJ1-4; possibly TRBD1 for D (6 bases). Germline CDR1 is SGHDN and CDR2 is FVKESK. The CDR3 consists of 12 residues. Trimming stripped 4 bases from V and 14 bases from J, with 14 bases between. CDR3 amino acids: CASSPLQGYLFF. The CDR3, as DNA: TGTGCCAGCAGCCCGTTGCAGGGGTACCTGTTTTTT.